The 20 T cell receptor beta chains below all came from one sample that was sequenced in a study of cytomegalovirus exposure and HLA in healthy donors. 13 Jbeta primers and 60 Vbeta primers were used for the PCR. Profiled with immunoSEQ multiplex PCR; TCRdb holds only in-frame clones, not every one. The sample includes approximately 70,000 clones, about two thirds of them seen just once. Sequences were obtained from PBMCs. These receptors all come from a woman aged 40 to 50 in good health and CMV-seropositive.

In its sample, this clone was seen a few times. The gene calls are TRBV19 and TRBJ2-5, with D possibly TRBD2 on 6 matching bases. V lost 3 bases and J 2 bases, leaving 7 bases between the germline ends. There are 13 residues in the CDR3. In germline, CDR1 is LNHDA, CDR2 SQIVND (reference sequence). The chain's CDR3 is CASSMGGQETQYF. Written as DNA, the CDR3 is TGTGCCAGTAGTATGGGGGGTCAAGAGACCCAGTACTTC.

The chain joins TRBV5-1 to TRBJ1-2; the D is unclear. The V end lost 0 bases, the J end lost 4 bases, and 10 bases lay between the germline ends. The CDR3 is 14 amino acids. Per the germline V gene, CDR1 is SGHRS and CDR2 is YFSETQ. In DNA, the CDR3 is TGCGCCAGCAGCTTGGCCGGAGGGTTCTATGGCTACACCTTC. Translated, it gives CASSLAGGFYGYTF.

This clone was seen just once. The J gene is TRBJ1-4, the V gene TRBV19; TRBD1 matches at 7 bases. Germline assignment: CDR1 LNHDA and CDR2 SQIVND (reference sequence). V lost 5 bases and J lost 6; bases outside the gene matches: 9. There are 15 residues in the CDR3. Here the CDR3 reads CASSLPGRGDEKLFF. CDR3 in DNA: TGTGCCAGTAGTCTTCCCGGCAGGGGGGATGAAAAACTGTTTTTT.

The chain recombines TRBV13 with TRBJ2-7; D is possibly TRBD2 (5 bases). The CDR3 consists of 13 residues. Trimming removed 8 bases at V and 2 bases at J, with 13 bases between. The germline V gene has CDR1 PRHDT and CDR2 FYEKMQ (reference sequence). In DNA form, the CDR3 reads TGTGCCAGCCGAGAGGGCAACACCTACGAGCAGTACTTC. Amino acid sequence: CASREGNTYEQYF.

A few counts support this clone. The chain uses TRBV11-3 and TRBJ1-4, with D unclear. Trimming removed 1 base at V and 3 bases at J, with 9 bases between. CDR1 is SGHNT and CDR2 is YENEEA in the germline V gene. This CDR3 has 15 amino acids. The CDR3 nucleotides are TGTGCCAGCAGCTTAGGGGCGCTGGCTAATGAAAAACTGTTTTTT. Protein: CASSLGALANEKLFF.

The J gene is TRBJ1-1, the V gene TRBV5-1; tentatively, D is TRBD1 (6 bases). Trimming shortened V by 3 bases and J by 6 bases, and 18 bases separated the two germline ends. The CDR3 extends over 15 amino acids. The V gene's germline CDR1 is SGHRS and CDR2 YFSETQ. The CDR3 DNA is TGCGCCAGCAGCTCCGGCCGGGGGGAGGGGGCTGAAGCTTTCTTT. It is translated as CASSSGRGEGAEAFF.

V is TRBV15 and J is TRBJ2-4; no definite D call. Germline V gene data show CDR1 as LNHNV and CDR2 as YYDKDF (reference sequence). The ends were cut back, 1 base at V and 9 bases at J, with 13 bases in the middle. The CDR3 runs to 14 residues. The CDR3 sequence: CATSRGSEVTIQYF. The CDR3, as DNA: TGTGCCACCAGCAGAGGATCCGAGGTTACCATTCAGTACTTC.

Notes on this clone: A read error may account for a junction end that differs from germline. CDR3 sequence reads: CASRLAPSGEQCF. The CDR3 nucleotides read TGTGCCAGCAGACTAGCCCCCTCGGGCGAGCAGTGCTTC. This chain connects TRBV2 to TRBJ2-7, with a possible D match to TRBD2 (6 bases). The CDR3 loop spans 13 amino acids. CDR1 and CDR2 (germline): SNHLY, FYNNEI.

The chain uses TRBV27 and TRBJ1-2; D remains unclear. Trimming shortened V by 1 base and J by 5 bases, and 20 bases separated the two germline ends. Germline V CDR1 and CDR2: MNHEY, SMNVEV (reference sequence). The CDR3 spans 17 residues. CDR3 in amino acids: CASSLLAGRGGRYGYTF. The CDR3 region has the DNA TGTGCCAGCAGTTTATTAGCCGGACGGGGAGGCAGATATGGCTACACCTTC.

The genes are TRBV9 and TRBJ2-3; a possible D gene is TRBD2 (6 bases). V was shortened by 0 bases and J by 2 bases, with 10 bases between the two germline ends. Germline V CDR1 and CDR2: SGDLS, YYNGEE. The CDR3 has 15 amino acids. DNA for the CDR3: TGTGCCAGCAGCGTAGCTCGGCGGGACACAGATACGCAGTATTTT. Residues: CASSVARRDTDTQYF.

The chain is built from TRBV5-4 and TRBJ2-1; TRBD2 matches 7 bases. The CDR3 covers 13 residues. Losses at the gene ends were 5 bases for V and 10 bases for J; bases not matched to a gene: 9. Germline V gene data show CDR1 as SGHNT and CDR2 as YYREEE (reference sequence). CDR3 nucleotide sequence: TGTGCCAGCAGGAGTTTGGGCGGGGGAGAGCAGTTCTTC. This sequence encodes CASRSLGGGEQFF.

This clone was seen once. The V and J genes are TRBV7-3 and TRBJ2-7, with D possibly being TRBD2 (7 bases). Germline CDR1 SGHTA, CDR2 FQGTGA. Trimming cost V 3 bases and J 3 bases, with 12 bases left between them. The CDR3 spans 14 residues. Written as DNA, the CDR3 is TGTGCCAGCAGCTTTGGGGGGGGCAACTACGAGCAGTACTTC. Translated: CASSFGGGNYEQYF.

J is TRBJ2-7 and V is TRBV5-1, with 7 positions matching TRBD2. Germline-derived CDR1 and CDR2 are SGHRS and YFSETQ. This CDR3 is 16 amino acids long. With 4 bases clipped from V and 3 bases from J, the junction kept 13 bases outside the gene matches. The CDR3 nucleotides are TGCGCCAGCAGCCCCCGTCCCGGGACTACCTACTACGAGCAGTACTTC. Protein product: CASSPRPGTTYYEQYF.

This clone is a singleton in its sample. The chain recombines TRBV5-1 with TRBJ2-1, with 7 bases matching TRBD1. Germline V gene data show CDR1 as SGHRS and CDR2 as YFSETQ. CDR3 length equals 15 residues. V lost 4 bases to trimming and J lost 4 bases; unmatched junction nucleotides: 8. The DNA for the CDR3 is TGCGCCAGCAGCCAACGACAGGGTCAGTACAATGAGCAGTTCTTC. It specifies CASSQRQGQYNEQFF.

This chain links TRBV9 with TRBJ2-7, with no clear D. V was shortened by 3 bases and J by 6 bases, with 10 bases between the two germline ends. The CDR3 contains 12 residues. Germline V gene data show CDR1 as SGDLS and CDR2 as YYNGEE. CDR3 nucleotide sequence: TGTGCCAGCAGCGGAGGCCCCGGCGAGCAGTACTTC. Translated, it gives CASSGGPGEQYF.

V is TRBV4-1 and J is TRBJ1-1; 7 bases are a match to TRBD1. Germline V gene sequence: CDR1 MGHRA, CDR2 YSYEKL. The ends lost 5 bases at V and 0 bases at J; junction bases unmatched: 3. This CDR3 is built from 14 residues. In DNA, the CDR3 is TGCGCCAGCAGCGTAGGACAGGTGAACACTGAAGCTTTCTTT. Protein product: CASSVGQVNTEAFF.

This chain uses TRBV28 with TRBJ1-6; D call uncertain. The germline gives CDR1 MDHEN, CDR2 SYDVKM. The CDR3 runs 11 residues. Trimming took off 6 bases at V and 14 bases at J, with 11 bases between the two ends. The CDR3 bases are TGTGCCAGCAGCCGTACAGCAGCCCTCCACTTT. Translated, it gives CASSRTAALHF.

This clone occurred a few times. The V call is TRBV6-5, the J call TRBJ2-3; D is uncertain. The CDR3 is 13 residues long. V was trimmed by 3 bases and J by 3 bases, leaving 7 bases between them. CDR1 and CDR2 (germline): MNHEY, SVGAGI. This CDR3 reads CASSYYSTDTQYF. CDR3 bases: TGTGCCAGCAGTTATTACTCGACAGATACGCAGTATTTT.

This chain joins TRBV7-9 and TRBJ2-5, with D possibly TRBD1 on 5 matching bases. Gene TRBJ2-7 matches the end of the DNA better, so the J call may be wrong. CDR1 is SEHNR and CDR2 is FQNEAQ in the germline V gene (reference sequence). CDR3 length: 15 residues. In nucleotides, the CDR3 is TGTGCCAGCAGCTTGATTTCAGGACACGGGTACGAGCAGTACTTC. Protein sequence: CASSLISGHGYEQYF.

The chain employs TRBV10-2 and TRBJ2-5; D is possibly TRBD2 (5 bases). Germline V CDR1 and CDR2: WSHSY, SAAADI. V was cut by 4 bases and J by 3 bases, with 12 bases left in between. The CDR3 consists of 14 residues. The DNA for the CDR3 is TGCGCCAGCAGTGTAGCGACTACAGAAGAGACCCAGTACTTC. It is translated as CASSVATTEETQYF.